The 10 T cell receptor beta chains below were found in one sample sequenced in a study of blood T cell repertoires in COVID-19. The data were produced by immunoSEQ multiplex PCR, yet TCRdb's version contains in-frame clones alone and is incomplete. This table holds about 58,000 clones, 85% found once. Sequencing used peripheral blood. These receptors were taken from a man aged 35 to 55 with active COVID-19.

The rearrangement links TRBV7-2 to TRBJ1-6; maybe TRBD1 (6 bases). The ends were cut back, 2 bases at V and 6 bases at J, with 14 bases in the middle. The CDR3 length is 16 residues. The germline gives CDR1 SGHTA, CDR2 FQGNSA. The CDR3, as DNA: TGTGCCAGCAGCTTATACGGTGGACAGTTTAATTCACCCCTCCACTTT. Its translation: CASSLYGGQFNSPLHF.

J is TRBJ2-3 and V is TRBV11-3, with 11 bases identical to TRBD2. The CDR3 sequence is 16 residues long. Trimming took 3 bases from V and 3 from J; bases not matched to a gene: 5. The germline V gene has CDR1 SGHNT and CDR2 YENEEA. The CDR3 bases are TGTGCCAGCAGCTTCGGTAGCGGGAGGGGTACAGATACGCAGTATTTT. As protein: CASSFGSGRGTDTQYF.

V gene TRBV4-2 combines with J gene TRBJ2-3, with 9 bases aligning to TRBD2. CDR3 length: 16 residues. The germline CDR1 and CDR2 sequences are LGHNA and YNFKEQ. Unmatched junction bases numbered 3, after V lost 0 bases and J lost 2 bases. CDR3 sequence reads: CASSQEASGITDTQYF. The CDR3, as DNA: TGTGCCAGCAGCCAAGAGGCTAGCGGGATCACAGATACGCAGTATTTT.

The chain employs TRBV5-1 and TRBJ1-1; D is undetermined. This CDR3 is built from 16 residues. The germline gives CDR1 SGHRS, CDR2 YFSETQ. V lost 0 bases and J lost 4, with 16 bases in between. CDR3 sequence reads: CASSLGAAIAGTEAFF. The DNA for the CDR3 is TGCGCCAGCAGCTTGGGGGCGGCAATAGCGGGCACTGAAGCTTTCTTT.

The chain combines TRBV5-6 with TRBJ2-7; 9 bases agree with TRBD2. Germline trimming cut 3 bases from V and 2 bases from J; bases unmatched to any gene: 6. Per the germline V gene, CDR1 is SGHDT and CDR2 is YYEEEE. The CDR3 has 15 residues. This CDR3 is CASSWGTSRTYEQYF. CDR3 nucleotide sequence: TGTGCCAGCAGCTGGGGGACTAGCCGGACCTACGAGCAGTACTTC. Variable domain in full (rest from reference TRBV5-6 and TRBJ2-7): DAGVTQSPTHLIKTRGQQVTLRCSPKSGHDTVSWYQQALGQGPQFIFQYYEEEERQRGNFPDRFSGHQFPNYSSELNVNALLLGDSALYLCASSWGTSRTYEQYFGPGTRLTVT.

This clone was seen just once. The V gene is TRBV19, the J gene TRBJ2-1, with D unresolved. Germline CDR1 is LNHDA and CDR2 is SQIVND (reference sequence). The CDR3 is made up of 14 amino acids. V was clipped by 3 bases and J by 3 bases, with 9 bases between them. CDR3 protein: CASSMAGIYNEQFF. The CDR3 nucleotides are TGTGCCAGTAGTATGGCAGGAATCTACAATGAGCAGTTCTTC.

The J gene is TRBJ2-5, the V gene TRBV3-1 (or the pseudogene TRBV3-2), with TRBD1 identical over 9 bases. This CDR3 comprises 16 residues. Trimming at V came to 4 bases and at J to 5 bases, leaving 11 bases not matched to a gene. The germline V gene has CDR1 LGHDT and CDR2 YNNKEL (reference sequence). The CDR3 loop reads CASSPGTGRAGETQYF. The CDR3 DNA reads as TGTGCCAGCAGCCCGGGGACAGGGCGGGCAGGGGAGACCCAGTACTTC.

The chain combines TRBV6-5 with TRBJ2-1; 9 bases map to TRBD2. The CDR3 consists of 16 residues. V trimming: 1 base; J trimming: 7 bases; junction bases outside the gene matches: 8. The germline gives CDR1 MNHEY, CDR2 SVGAGI. The CDR3 region is CASSYFAGGGENEQFF. The CDR3 DNA reads TGTGCCAGCAGTTACTTTGCGGGAGGGGGCGAAAATGAGCAGTTCTTC.

The rearrangement joins TRBV28 to TRBJ1-1; D unresolved. V dropped 5 bases and J dropped 0 bases, with 13 bases sitting between them. The CDR3 totals 15 residues. Germline V gives CDR1 MDHEN, CDR2 SYDVKM. The DNA for the CDR3 is TGTGCCAGCAGTCCTTCGCAGGTTATGAACACTGAAGCTTTCTTT. This encodes CASSPSQVMNTEAFF. Variable domain in full (rest from reference TRBV28 and TRBJ1-1): DVKVTQSSRYLVKRTGEKVFLECVQDMDHENMFWYRQDPGLGLRLIYFSYDVKMKEKGDIPEGYSVSREKKERFSLILESASTNQTSMYLCASSPSQVMNTEAFFGQGTRLTVV.

The V and J genes are TRBV19 and TRBJ2-6, with 12 positions matching TRBD2. The CDR3 has 19 residues. The junction had 8 bases not matched to a gene; V was cut back by 5 bases and J by 0 bases. The germline gives CDR1 LNHDA, CDR2 SQIVND (reference sequence). CDR3 region: CASSPRGLAGRSGANVLTF. For the CDR3, the DNA is TGTGCCAGTAGTCCCCGGGGACTAGCGGGTCGCTCTGGGGCCAACGTCCTGACTTTC. The full variable domain, with the rest looked up from reference TRBV19 and TRBJ2-6, is DGGITQSPKYLFRKEGQNVTLSCEQNLNHDAMYWYRQDPGQGLRLIYYSQIVNDFQKGDIAEGYSVSREKKESFPLTVTSAQKNPTAFYLCASSPRGLAGRSGANVLTFGAGSRLTVL.